These T cell receptor beta chains were read from a single sample in a study of identical twins. TCRdb reanalysed the 5' RACE reads using MiXCR and keeps one entry per CDR3 protein. The sample yields under 900,000 distinct CDR3 sequences, 9% to 15% seen once. The sample also formed part of further work on yellow fever vaccine responses in identical twins.

Input material: PBMCs. The receptor source for this set is a woman between 18 and 30 years old in good health. CDR3s include the opening cysteine and the closing phenylalanine or tryptophan. A D gene is named only where the DNA matches it firmly. Size tells how often a clone was seen (once, few, many) or the class of an expanded clone, and some rows leave it out.

CDR3 DNA | CDR3 protein | V gene | D gene | J gene | clone size
TGCAGCGTTGATCCCTGGCTAGCGGGAGCGTACAATGAGCAGTTCTTC | CSVDPWLAGAYNEQFF | TRBV29-1 | TRBD2 | TRBJ2-1 | many
TGTGCCACCAGTGAAACCTCCGGGACTAGAATGGCCAATGAGCAGTTCTTC | CATSETSGTRMANEQFF | TRBV24-1 | TRBD2 | TRBJ2-1 | .
TGTGCCGCTAGCGTAGGGGAGACCCAGTACTTC | CAASVGETQYF | TRBV10-3 | . | TRBJ2-5 | .
TGTGCCAGCTCACCGGGACAGGGCTGGGAGCAGTTCTTC | CASSPGQGWEQFF | TRBV18 | TRBD1 | TRBJ2-1 | .
TGTGCCAGCAGTTACTCTGGGAATAATTCACCCCTCCACTTT | CASSYSGNNSPLHF | TRBV6-5 | . | TRBJ1-6 | .
TGTGCCAGCAAAGGGGACACTAATGAAAAACTGTTTTTT | CASKGDTNEKLFF | TRBV2 | . | TRBJ1-4 | .
TGTGCCAGCAGTCCCGGACTAGCGGGAGAAGGGGAGCAGTTCTTC | CASSPGLAGEGEQFF | TRBV28 | TRBD2 | TRBJ2-1 | few
TGCGCCAGCAGCTTGAGCGGGGGGCAATACGAGCAGTACTTC | CASSLSGGQYEQYF | TRBV5-1 | TRBD2 | TRBJ2-7 | .
TGCGCCAGCAGTCGAGAAGCAGGAGAATACGAGCAGTACTTC | CASSREAGEYEQYF | TRBV5-1 | . | TRBJ2-7 | few
TGCGCCAGCAGCTTGGAGGGATCCTACTATGGCTACACCTTC | CASSLEGSYYGYTF | TRBV5-1 | . | TRBJ1-2 | few
TGCGCCAGCAGCTTGGAGAGGGGGCCAGGGAGAAAGTGGCAGTATTTT | CASSLERGPGRKWQYF | TRBV5-1 | TRBD1 | TRBJ2-3 | .
TGCAGCGTTGAAGTCAGGGGAACCGGGGAGCTGTTTTTT | CSVEVRGTGELFF | TRBV29-1 | . | TRBJ2-2 | few
TGTGCCACCAGTGATCTTAGGGGGGGAAATGAGCAGTTCTTC | CATSDLRGGNEQFF | TRBV24-1 | . | TRBJ2-1 | .
TGTGCCACCAGTGATAAACCGGGACAGGGTAGGGACAATGAGCAGTTCTTC | CATSDKPGQGRDNEQFF | TRBV24-1 | TRBD1 | TRBJ2-1 | .
TGCAGCCTCGGGACAGACTACGAGCAGTACTTC | CSLGTDYEQYF | TRBV20-1 | TRBD1 | TRBJ2-7 | many
TGTGCCAGTAGTCCAGAGACCCAGTACTTC | CASSPETQYF | TRBV19 | . | TRBJ2-5 | few
TGTGCTAGTGGCCTGGAACCGAACACTGAAGCTTTCTTT | CASGLEPNTEAFF | TRBV12-5 | . | TRBJ1-1 | .
TGTGCCACCAGTGATCCTCGGACAGCAGATACGCAGTATTTT | CATSDPRTADTQYF | TRBV24-1 | . | TRBJ2-3 | few
TGTGCCAGCAGCCACCTAGCTGCCGGCACAGATACGCAGTATTTT | CASSHLAAGTDTQYF | TRBV3-1 | . | TRBJ2-3 | .
TGCGCCAGCAGCTTAACGGGGCAGGGGAACACTGAAGCTTTCTTT | CASSLTGQGNTEAFF | TRBV4-1 | . | TRBJ1-1 | .
TGTGCCAGCAGCCAAGGGTTGGGGGACAATGAGCAGTTCTTC | CASSQGLGDNEQFF | TRBV4-2 | . | TRBJ2-1 | .
TGTGCCAGCTCCTCGACTAGCGGGAGTAGTCACACCGGGGAGCTGTTTTTT | CASSSTSGSSHTGELFF | TRBV2 | TRBD2 | TRBJ2-2 | .
TGTGCCAGCAGTGAAATAACGGGAAGCTCCTACAATGAGCAGTTCTTC | CASSEITGSSYNEQFF | TRBV2 | . | TRBJ2-1 | .
TGCGCCAGCAGCTTGACACAGGGCTCCTACAATGAGCAGTTCTTC | CASSLTQGSYNEQFF | TRBV5-1 | . | TRBJ2-1 | once
TGTGCCAGCAGACCCCTGACTAGCGGGACTCGGACCGGGGAGCTGTTTTTT | CASRPLTSGTRTGELFF | TRBV6-1 | TRBD2 | TRBJ2-2 | few
TGCTCCGTTGGGCTAGCGGGTTACAATGAGCAGTTCTTC | CSVGLAGYNEQFF | TRBV29-1 | TRBD2 | TRBJ2-1 | many
TGTGCCAGCAGTCCAGACAGGGGGCTTGTAACAGATACGCAGTATTTT | CASSPDRGLVTDTQYF | TRBV6-1 | TRBD1 | TRBJ2-3 | few
TGTGCCAGCAGACTTAACCGGGATCGAAATTCACCCCTCCACTTT | CASRLNRDRNSPLHF | TRBV11-2 | . | TRBJ1-6 | few
TGTGCCAGCACCTACGGGGACAGGAGAAACTATGGCTACACCTTC | CASTYGDRRNYGYTF | TRBV6-1 | TRBD1 | TRBJ1-2 | .